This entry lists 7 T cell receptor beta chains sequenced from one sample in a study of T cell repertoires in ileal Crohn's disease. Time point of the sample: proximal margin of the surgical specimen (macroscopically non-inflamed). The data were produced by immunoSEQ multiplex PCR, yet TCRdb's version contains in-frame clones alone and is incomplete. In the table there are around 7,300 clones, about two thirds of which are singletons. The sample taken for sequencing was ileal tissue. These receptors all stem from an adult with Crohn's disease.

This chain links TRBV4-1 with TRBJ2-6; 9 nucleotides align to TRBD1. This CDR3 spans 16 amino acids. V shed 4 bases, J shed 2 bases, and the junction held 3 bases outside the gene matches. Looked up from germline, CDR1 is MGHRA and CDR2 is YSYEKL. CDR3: CASSPGQGTGANVLTF. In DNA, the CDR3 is TGCGCCAGCAGCCCGGGACAGGGTACTGGGGCCAACGTCCTGACTTTC.

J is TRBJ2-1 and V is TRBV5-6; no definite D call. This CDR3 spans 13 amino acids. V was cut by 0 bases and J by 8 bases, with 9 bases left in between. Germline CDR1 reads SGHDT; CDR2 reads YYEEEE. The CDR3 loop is CASSLGPNDEQFF. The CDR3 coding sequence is TGTGCCAGCAGCTTGGGTCCGAACGATGAGCAGTTCTTC.

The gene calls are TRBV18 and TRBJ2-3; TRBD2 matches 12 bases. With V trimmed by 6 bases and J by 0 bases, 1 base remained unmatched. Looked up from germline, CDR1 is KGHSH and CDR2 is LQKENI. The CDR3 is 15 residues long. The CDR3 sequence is CASSLAGGSTDTQYF. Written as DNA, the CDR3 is TGTGCCAGCTCGCTAGCGGGAGGGAGCACAGATACGCAGTATTTT.

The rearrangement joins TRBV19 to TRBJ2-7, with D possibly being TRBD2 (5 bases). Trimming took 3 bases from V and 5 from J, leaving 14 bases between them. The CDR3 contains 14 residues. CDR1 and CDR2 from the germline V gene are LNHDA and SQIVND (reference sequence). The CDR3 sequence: CASSMDLQRNEQYF. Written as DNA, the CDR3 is TGTGCCAGTAGTATGGATCTTCAGCGGAACGAGCAGTACTTC.

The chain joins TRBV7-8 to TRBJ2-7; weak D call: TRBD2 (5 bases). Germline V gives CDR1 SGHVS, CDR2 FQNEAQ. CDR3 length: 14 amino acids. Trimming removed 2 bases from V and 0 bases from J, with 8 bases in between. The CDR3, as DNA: TGTGCCAGCAGCTTAATGGGGAGCTCCTACGAGCAGTACTTC. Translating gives CASSLMGSSYEQYF.

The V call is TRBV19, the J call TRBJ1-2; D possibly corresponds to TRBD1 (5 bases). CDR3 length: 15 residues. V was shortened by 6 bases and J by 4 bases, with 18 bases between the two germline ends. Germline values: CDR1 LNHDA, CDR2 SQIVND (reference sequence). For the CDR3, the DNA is TGTGCCAGTAGATCCGACACCCGGGGGGTCTATGGCTACACCTTC. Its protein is CASRSDTRGVYGYTF.

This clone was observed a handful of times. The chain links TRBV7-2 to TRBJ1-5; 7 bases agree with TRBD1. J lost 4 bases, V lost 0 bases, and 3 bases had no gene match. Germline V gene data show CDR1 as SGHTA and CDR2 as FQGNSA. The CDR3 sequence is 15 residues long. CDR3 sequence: CASSLATGSNQPQHF. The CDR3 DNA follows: TGTGCCAGCAGCTTAGCGACAGGGTCTAATCAGCCCCAGCATTTT.